This T cell receptor beta chain comes out of a study of tumor-infiltrating lymphocytes in oesophageal squamous cell carcinoma. This clonotype has only one observation. The CDR3 ends on some other residue instead of the conserved phenylalanine or tryptophan, so this is likely a read error. The DNA is left out, because the CDR3 cannot be placed on it with certainty; the CDR3 is given as TCRdb lists it. One entry per CDR3 protein, called by TCRdb with MiXCR from the PCR reads. The sample has about 25,000 distinct CDR3 sequences; 38% are singletons. Sequenced: esophageal tumor tissue. The receptor comes from a male donor with esophageal squamous cell carcinoma.

CDR3 in amino acids: CASSFGLAGGGYEQYFGN. The J gene is TRBJ2-5, the V gene TRBV7-2; the tabulated D call, TRBD2, remains unverified against the DNA. Both ends counted, the CDR3 spans 18 residues. The germline V gene has CDR1 SGHTA and CDR2 FQGNSA.